The 24 T cell receptor beta chains below all came from one sample that was sequenced in a study of blood T cell repertoires in COVID-19. The method was immunoSEQ multiplex PCR; TCRdb's version includes in-frame clones alone and lacks a portion of them. The sample lists approximately 400,000 clones, more than 70% occurring once. Sequencing used PBMCs or T cells enriched from blood (not recorded which). Receptor source: a man aged 25-45 years who had recovered from COVID-19.

The rearrangement links TRBV6-5 to TRBJ2-7, with D perhaps matching TRBD2 (6 bases). The CDR3 has 15 amino acids. CDR1 and CDR2 from the germline V gene are MNHEY and SVGAGI. V was clipped by 7 bases and J by 1 base, with 17 bases between them. Written as DNA, the CDR3 is TGTGCCAGCACCGGAGCTTGGGGGACTTCCTACGAGCAGTACTTC. It codes for CASTGAWGTSYEQYF.

V gene TRBV25-1 combines with J gene TRBJ1-2; a weak D match, TRBD1 (6 bases). Trimming took 4 bases from V and 2 from J, leaving 8 bases between them. Per the germline V gene, CDR1 is MGHDK and CDR2 is SYGVNS. This CDR3 region has 13 residues. CDR3 sequence (DNA): TGTGCCAGCAGTGTAACAGGGAACTATGGCTACACCTTC. Protein product: CASSVTGNYGYTF.

The chain is built from TRBV12-3 or TRBV12-4 and TRBJ1-2, with D uncertain. V dropped 8 bases and J dropped 8 bases, with 9 bases sitting between them. The CDR3 loop spans 10 amino acids. The CDR3: CASDNNGYTF. The CDR3 DNA reads as TGTGCCAGCGACAATAACGGCTACACCTTC.

This rearrangement joins TRBV10-3 to TRBJ1-2; 7 bases agree with TRBD1. CDR1 ENHRY and CDR2 SYGVKD come from the germline V gene. Trimming took 4 bases from V and 0 from J; bases not matched to a gene: 5. This CDR3 region has 15 residues. The CDR3: CAISVSGQTNYGYTF. The CDR3 bases are TGTGCCATCAGTGTTTCGGGACAGACTAACTATGGCTACACCTTC.

This clone was counted once. The rearrangement links TRBV3-1 (or the pseudogene TRBV3-2) to TRBJ2-3; TRBD2 is a possible D gene (6 bases). From germline, CDR1 is LGHDT and CDR2 YNNKEL (reference sequence). The CDR3 spans 16 residues. Deletions cut 3 bases from V and 1 base from J, with 14 bases between. The CDR3 here is CASSQRGGGGTDTQYF. In DNA, the CDR3 is TGTGCCAGCAGCCAGAGGGGTGGAGGGGGCACAGATACGCAGTATTTT.

This clone came up once. This chain joins TRBV3-1 (or the pseudogene TRBV3-2) and TRBJ2-5; TRBD2 agrees at 15 bases. The CDR3 length is 17 residues. Germline values: CDR1 LGHDT, CDR2 YNNKEL (reference sequence). With 4 bases clipped from V and 3 bases from J, the junction kept 6 bases outside the gene matches. The CDR3 DNA follows: TGTGCCAGCAGCCCGTGGACTAGCGGGGGGGCCGAAGAGACCCAGTACTTC. It codes for CASSPWTSGGAEETQYF.

This clone has only one observation. The V call is TRBV6-2 or TRBV6-3, the J call TRBJ1-1, with 12 bases identical to TRBD1. The J segment lost 7 bases and the V segment lost 2 bases, leaving 5 bases of the junction unmatched. This CDR3 is 15 amino acids long. CDR1 MNHEY and CDR2 SVGEGT come from the germline V gene. The DNA of the CDR3 is TGTGCCAGCAGTTACCCGGGACAGGGGGCTGGTGAAGCTTTCTTT. This encodes CASSYPGQGAGEAFF.

This rearrangement joins TRBV27 to TRBJ1-6, with D unresolved. CDR3 length equals 15 residues. Trimming removed 1 base at V and 5 bases at J, with 9 bases between. CDR1 and CDR2 from the germline V gene are MNHEY and SMNVEV (reference sequence). The CDR3 loop reads CASSLWSGDNSPLHF. The CDR3 nucleotides are TGTGCCAGCAGTTTATGGTCCGGAGATAATTCACCCCTCCACTTT.

This rearrangement joins TRBV4-1 to TRBJ1-1; D gene unclear. V lost 4 bases to trimming and J lost 8 bases, with 14 bases between them. Germline CDR1 MGHRA, CDR2 YSYEKL. The CDR3 covers 13 residues. Written as DNA, the CDR3 is TGCGCCAGCAGCCCCACCGACGGACTCGAAGCTTTCTTT. It is translated as CASSPTDGLEAFF.

The V call is TRBV18, the J call TRBJ2-3; D not certain. CDR1 KGHSH and CDR2 LQKENI come from the germline V gene. Trimming stripped 3 bases from V and 4 bases from J, with 8 bases between. This CDR3 region has 13 residues. In DNA form, the CDR3 reads TGTGCCAGCTCACCCTCGCGTTCAGATACGCAGTATTTT. Translating gives CASSPSRSDTQYF.

The chain has TRBV9 and TRBJ2-5; 10 bases match TRBD2. CDR3 length: 15 amino acids. V trimming: 2 bases; J trimming: 1 base; junction bases outside the gene matches: 2. Looked up from germline, CDR1 is SGDLS and CDR2 is YYNGEE. The CDR3 DNA is TGTGCCAGCAGCGTCACTAGCGGGACCCAAGAGACCCAGTACTTC. Translation gives CASSVTSGTQETQYF.

The rearrangement uses TRBV27 and TRBJ1-4, with a weak D call TRBD1 (5 bases). The CDR3 covers 14 residues. V dropped 7 bases and J dropped 4 bases, with 13 bases sitting between them. The V gene's germline CDR1 is MNHEY and CDR2 SMNVEV (reference sequence). CDR3 region: CASTSRDYNEKLFF. CDR3 in DNA: TGTGCCAGCACCTCCCGGGACTATAATGAAAAACTGTTTTTT.

This sequence joins TRBV7-2 and TRBJ1-2; 8 positions match TRBD1. There are 14 residues in the CDR3. Looked up from germline, CDR1 is SGHTA and CDR2 is FQGNSA. J was trimmed by 5 bases and V by 0 bases; bases with no gene match: 2. The CDR3 DNA reads TGTGCCAGCAGCTTAGCCCAGGGGGCATATGGCTACACCTTC. Its translation is CASSLAQGAYGYTF.

The chain is built from TRBV11-2 and TRBJ1-2; 10 positions match TRBD1. The CDR3 consists of 17 residues. V dropped 5 bases and J dropped 4; count of bases not matched to a gene: 13. Germline V gene sequence: CDR1 SGHAT, CDR2 FQNNGV. CDR3 nucleotide sequence: TGTGCCAGCAGCCCCACTAGGGACAGGGGCTGGGGCTATGGCTACACCTTC. This sequence encodes CASSPTRDRGWGYGYTF.

The V gene is TRBV30, the J gene TRBJ1-1; TRBD1 agrees at 8 bases. The CDR3 is made up of 13 amino acids. Germline CDR1 reads GTSNPN; CDR2 reads SVGIG (reference sequence). V lost 4 bases to trimming and J lost 1 base; unmatched junction nucleotides: 2. The CDR3 loop is CAWKGQANTEAFF. In DNA form, the CDR3 reads TGTGCCTGGAAGGGACAGGCGAACACTGAAGCTTTCTTT.

This clone was counted a single time. This chain connects TRBV6-5 to TRBJ1-2, with D perhaps matching TRBD1 (5 bases). The germline V gene has CDR1 MNHEY and CDR2 SVGAGI. Trimming pared 0 bases from V and 8 bases from J, leaving 19 bases between. CDR3 length equals 16 residues. The CDR3 region is CASSYSLWEGPSGYTF. CDR3 coding DNA: TGTGCCAGCAGTTACTCCCTCTGGGAGGGGCCCTCGGGCTACACCTTC.

The rearrangement uses TRBV2 and TRBJ1-3; a possible D gene is TRBD1 (5 bases). The CDR3 runs 15 residues. V was shortened by 4 bases and J by 0 bases, with 10 bases between the two germline ends. Germline V gives CDR1 SNHLY, CDR2 FYNNEI. The CDR3 coding sequence is TGTGCCAGCAGTGCAGGGCAAGCCTCTGGAAACACCATATATTTT. It yields the protein CASSAGQASGNTIYF.

The chain joins TRBV29-1 to TRBJ1-2, with D hard to call. Germline-derived CDR1 and CDR2 are SQVTM and ANQGSEA. The germline V and J ends were trimmed by 4 bases and 2 bases, with 8 bases remaining between them. The length of the CDR3 is 12 residues. The CDR3 loop reads CSVGEPNYGYTF. The DNA for the CDR3 is TGCAGCGTTGGGGAGCCGAACTATGGCTACACCTTC.

This clone was observed a handful of times. CDR3 amino acids: CAISDSGTGDTGELFF. The CDR3 DNA is TGTGCCATCAGTGACTCCGGGACAGGGGACACCGGGGAGCTGTTTTTT. The V gene is TRBV10-3, the J gene TRBJ2-2, with 10 positions matching TRBD1. The junction had 4 bases not matched to a gene; V was cut back by 3 bases and J by 3 bases. CDR1 is ENHRY and CDR2 is SYGVKD in the germline V gene. This CDR3 is built from 16 residues.

This chain joins TRBV5-1 and TRBJ2-1; weak D call: TRBD2 (5 bases). CDR1 is SGHRS, CDR2 YFSETQ, per germline. The V end lost 5 bases, the J end lost 2 bases, and 8 bases lay between the germline ends. The CDR3 runs to 13 residues. The CDR3 nucleotides are TGCGCCAGCAGACTAGAGGCCTACAATGAGCAGTTCTTC. Amino acids: CASRLEAYNEQFF.

The chain joins TRBV12-3 or TRBV12-4 to TRBJ2-7, with 9 positions matching TRBD1. Trimming took 6 bases from V and 7 from J; bases not matched to a gene: 7. The length of the CDR3 is 13 residues. CDR3 residues: CASRGTGPREQYF. The CDR3 DNA sequence: TGTGCCAGCAGGGGGACAGGGCCCAGGGAGCAGTACTTC.

The sample holds one count of this clone. The chain uses TRBV5-5 and TRBJ2-7, with 7 bases fitting TRBD1. CDR3 length: 15 amino acids. With 1 base clipped from V and 5 bases from J, the junction kept 9 bases outside the gene matches. The germline V gene encodes CDR1 SGHKS and CDR2 YYEKEE (reference sequence). Here the CDR3 reads CASSLIDREVDEQYF. The DNA for the CDR3 is TGTGCCAGCAGCTTGATCGACAGGGAAGTGGACGAGCAGTACTTC.

The gene calls are TRBV7-9 and TRBJ1-2; 9 bases agree with TRBD1. V lost 5 bases and J lost 4; bases outside the gene matches: 14. Germline CDR1 is SEHNR and CDR2 is FQNEAQ (reference sequence). The CDR3 is made up of 17 amino acids. The CDR3 DNA is TGTGCCAGCAGCCCCCTGGGACAGGGCCTAAACTTCTATGGCTACACCTTC. It encodes CASSPLGQGLNFYGYTF.

V and J are TRBV2 and TRBJ1-5; weak D call: TRBD1 (6 bases). V lost 11 bases, J lost 6 bases, and 20 bases lay in between. The CDR3 runs to 14 residues. The germline CDR1 and CDR2 sequences are SNHLY and FYNNEI. The CDR3 spells CALSTGGRGQPQHF. In DNA, the CDR3 is TGTGCCCTAAGCACGGGGGGGCGAGGTCAGCCCCAGCATTTT.